This T cell receptor beta chain is drawn from a study of OX40 agonist ivuxolimab in advanced cancers. Whole-study findings and limits: Low normalized clonal expansion also occurred in some nonresponding patients.

Using immunoSEQ multiplex PCR, the repertoire was profiled, and TCRdb retains in-frame clones only, with some absent. Among 55,000 to 75,000 clones listed, 70% to 90% were seen once. Of note for this clone: Its antigen is not known.

The CDR3 spans 16 residues. V shed 2 bases, J shed 5 bases, and the junction held 13 bases outside the gene matches. Germline V gives CDR1 GTSNPN, CDR2 SVGIG (reference sequence). J is TRBJ2-7 and V is TRBV30, with TRBD1 matching over 9 bases. The sequence derives from an adult with an advanced solid tumor such as melanoma, head and neck, liver or kidney cancer. Sequences were derived from CD4+ or CD8+ T cells sorted from blood, sampled in a trial of the OX40 agonist ivuxolimab. The CDR3 loop is CAWSPPGTGYHHEQYF. CDR3 nucleotides: TGTGCCTGGAGTCCTCCCGGGACAGGGTACCACCACGAGCAGTACTTC.